Here is one T cell receptor beta chain with its context. There is no known antigen for this receptor. Per-base qualities were not stored, and no clone one base away is much larger. For the CD8 naive samples, CD45RO-negative cells were positively selected for CCR7, yielding a CD45RA+CCR7+ population from which TemRA cells were excluded. The donors were healthy, HIV-negative adults with no recently reported acute infections or vaccinations. All donors were Caucasian adults living in Nashville, Tennessee, USA. Blood was collected by leukapheresis, and PBMCs were isolated by Ficoll-Histopaque density gradient centrifugation and then cryopreserved in liquid nitrogen vapor phase. Analytical flow cytometry was used to check the purity and quantity of every magnetically sorted T cell population. Genomic DNA was isolated from each sorted fraction and quantified by UV absorbance on a Nanodrop 2000c. This entry belongs to a study of shared clonotypes between healthy human individuals (dated by TCRdb to the early 2020s). For the wider study: The cohort comprised two women and a few men aged 18 to 49 years. For each donor, CD4 naive and CD4 memory were each given three plates, CD8 naive was given two plates, and CD8 memory was given one plate. Between about 0.8 and 8.9 billion PBMCs per donor were obtained by leukapheresis. The study deeply sequenced blood TCR repertoires of about 5 healthy adults to estimate repertoire size and the extent of clonotype sharing between individuals. Different laboratories and diverse techniques were used to prepare libraries and sequence TCR repertoires, to increase sequencing depth and limit assay-specific biases. Overall study results and their limits: About 4.5% of naive CD4, 3.5% of naive CD8, 2.3% of memory CD4, and approximately 0.4% of memory CD8 clonotypes were shared across a handful of donors. Pairwise subsampling led to the expectation that sequencing depth would affect the degree of clonotype sharing among donors. The small number of donors limited the genetic and exposure-history diversity represented. Higher generation probabilities were observed for clonotypes shared by all four sorted-subset donors than for non-shared clonotypes. Sampling was restricted to blood, and TCR repertoires in tissues likely differ from the TCR repertoires found in blood. Estimated clonotype richness was generally larger for naive than for memory subsets. Even with the large sequencing depth, rarefaction of the sorted-subset datasets indicated that sequencing was incomplete.

Using the deep immunoSEQ assay, TCR CDR3 regions were amplified from genomic DNA by multiplex PCR. Extracted genomic DNA from each cell subset was spread evenly across all wells of several immunoSEQ 96-well plates, with each plate serving as a replicate. For sorted subsets, around 0.2 ug of genomic DNA, equivalent to roughly 33,000 T cell genomes, went into each replicate PCR. Purified libraries were measured with a Qubit 3.0 fluorometer, size-checked on a Bioanalyzer 2100, and measured again with the KAPA Library Quantification kit. Every immunoSEQ 96-well plate was sequenced on a dedicated single-read 150-cycle Illumina NextSeq 550 flow cell. The original pipeline was this. Because the immunoSEQ output included only junctional sequences and no quality scores, the filtering could not be the same as the filtering used for full-length reads. To assign V/J genes and CDR3, sequences were annotated against IMGT germline references using PyIR, a Python wrapper for IgBLAST v1.9. Reads with weak V/J assignments (E-value above 1e-6), missing CDR3, stop codons, out-of-frame junctions, or ambiguous translated residues were removed. V3J clonotypes were defined by identical inferred V gene, J gene, and CDR3 amino acid sequence. The percentage overlap between two repertoires was calculated by dividing the number of shared unique clonotypes by the size of the smaller repertoire. Three approaches were used to assess repertoire richness: RTK rarefaction, the Chao1 estimator, and Recon v2.1 estimates of unobserved clonotypes. OLGA was used to compute generation probabilities for all TCRbeta clonotypes that the gDNA method yielded from a handful of donors. The table comes from immuneACCESS by way of TCRdb, which keeps in-frame sequences with V and J called. Part of the clones is missing from these tables; in studies checked, under half for an unresolved V gene and the rest for unknown reasons. V, J and clone size derive from that table, while D and trimming were established from the DNA sequence. The sample table records about 870,000 clones; almost 95% of these occur just once. 24% of the sample comes from the top ten.

Inclusive of the bounding cysteine and phenylalanine, the CDR3 is 12 residues long. The kept DNA is CDR3 alone, 36 bases in frame from the first base. Sequences SQVTM (CDR1) and ANQGSEA (CDR2) are obtained from the germline V gene. Trimming removed 4 bases from V and 0 bases from J, leaving 7 bases between the germline ends. The sequence was collected from a man aged 25-45 years in good health. Rearrangement joined TRBV29-1 to TRBJ2-7, with no reliable assignment of the D segment. Sequencing was carried out using naive CD8+ T cells sorted from blood. In light of the paper, this sample's cell subset or site label describes: CD45RA+CCR7+. CDR3 region: CSVGQNSYEQYF. The DNA is as follows: TGCAGCGTTGGGCAGAACTCCTACGAGCAGTACTTC.